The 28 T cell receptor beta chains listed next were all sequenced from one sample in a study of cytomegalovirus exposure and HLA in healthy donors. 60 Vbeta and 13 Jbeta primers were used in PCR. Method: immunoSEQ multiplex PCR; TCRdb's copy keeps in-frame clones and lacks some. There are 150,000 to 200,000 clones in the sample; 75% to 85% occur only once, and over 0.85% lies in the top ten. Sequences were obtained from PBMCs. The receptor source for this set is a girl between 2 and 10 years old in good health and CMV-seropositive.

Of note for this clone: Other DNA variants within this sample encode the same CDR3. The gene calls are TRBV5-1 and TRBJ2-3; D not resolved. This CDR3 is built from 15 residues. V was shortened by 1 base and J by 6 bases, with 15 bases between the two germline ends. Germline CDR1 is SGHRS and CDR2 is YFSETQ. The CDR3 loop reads CASSLSEAPRDTQYF. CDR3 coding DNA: TGCGCCAGCAGCTTGTCGGAAGCCCCCAGGGATACGCAGTATTTT.

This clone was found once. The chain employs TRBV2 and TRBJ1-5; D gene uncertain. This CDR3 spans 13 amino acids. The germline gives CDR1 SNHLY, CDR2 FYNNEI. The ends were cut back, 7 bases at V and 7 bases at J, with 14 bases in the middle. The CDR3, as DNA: TGTGCCAGCAACCCCGCGGGGTCACAGCCCCAGCATTTT. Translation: CASNPAGSQPQHF.

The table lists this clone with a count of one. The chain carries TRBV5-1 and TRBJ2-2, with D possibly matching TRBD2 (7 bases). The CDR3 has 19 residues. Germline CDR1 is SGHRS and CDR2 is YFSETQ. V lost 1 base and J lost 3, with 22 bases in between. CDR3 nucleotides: TGCGCCAGCAGCTTGCTCGGGGGGCCCACATACCTATACACCGGGGAGCTGTTTTTT. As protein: CASSLLGGPTYLYTGELFF.

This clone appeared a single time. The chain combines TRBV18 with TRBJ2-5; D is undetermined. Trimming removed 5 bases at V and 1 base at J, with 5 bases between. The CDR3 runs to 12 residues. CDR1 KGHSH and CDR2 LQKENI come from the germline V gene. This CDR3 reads CASSGLQETQYF. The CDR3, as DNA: TGTGCCAGCTCAGGGCTCCAAGAGACCCAGTACTTC.

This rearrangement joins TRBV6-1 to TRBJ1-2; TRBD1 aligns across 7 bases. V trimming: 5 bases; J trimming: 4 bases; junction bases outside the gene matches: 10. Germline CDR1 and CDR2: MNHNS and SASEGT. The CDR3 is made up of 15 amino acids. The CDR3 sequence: CASSLSGGPFYGYTF. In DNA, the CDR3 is TGTGCCAGCAGTTTATCAGGGGGGCCATTCTATGGCTACACCTTC.

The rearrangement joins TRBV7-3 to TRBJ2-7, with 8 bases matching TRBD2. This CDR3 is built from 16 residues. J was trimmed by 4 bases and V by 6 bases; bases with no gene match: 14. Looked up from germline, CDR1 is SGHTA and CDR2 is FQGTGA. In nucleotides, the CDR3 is TGTGCCAGCAGTGGGGGGGGAGTAGCGGGATTTTACGAGCAGTACTTC. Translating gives CASSGGGVAGFYEQYF.

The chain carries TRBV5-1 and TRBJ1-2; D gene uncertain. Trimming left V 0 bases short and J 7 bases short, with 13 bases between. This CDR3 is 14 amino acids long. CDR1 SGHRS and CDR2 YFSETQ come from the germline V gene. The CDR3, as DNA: TGCGCCAGCAGCTTGGGCAGCGGGATAAGTGGCTACACCTTC. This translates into CASSLGSGISGYTF.

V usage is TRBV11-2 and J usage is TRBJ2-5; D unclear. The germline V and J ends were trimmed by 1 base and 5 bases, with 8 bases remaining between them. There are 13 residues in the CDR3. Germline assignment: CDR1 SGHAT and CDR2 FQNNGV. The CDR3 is CASSLGEKETQYF. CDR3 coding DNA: TGTGCCAGCAGCTTAGGAGAAAAGGAGACCCAGTACTTC.

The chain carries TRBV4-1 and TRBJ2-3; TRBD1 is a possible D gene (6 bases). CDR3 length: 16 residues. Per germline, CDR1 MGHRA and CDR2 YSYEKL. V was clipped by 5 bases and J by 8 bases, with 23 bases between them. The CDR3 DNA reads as TGCGCCAGCAGCTGGGAAGGGGGATCTCTATCTGGTACGCAGTATTTT. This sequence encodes CASSWEGGSLSGTQYF.

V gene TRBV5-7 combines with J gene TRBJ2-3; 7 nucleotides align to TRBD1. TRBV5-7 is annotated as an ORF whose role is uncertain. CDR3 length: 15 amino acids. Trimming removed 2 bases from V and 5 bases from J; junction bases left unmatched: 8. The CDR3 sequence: CASSLSQGVKDTQYF. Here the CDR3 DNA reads TGTGCCAGCAGCTTAAGTCAGGGGGTAAAAGATACGCAGTATTTT.

The DNA for the CDR3 is TGTGCCAGCAGTTTTAGACAGAAAAAACGCGGGGAGCTGTTTTTT. Residues: CASSFRQKKRGELFF. The chain couples TRBV27 to TRBJ2-2; maybe TRBD1 (5 bases). The germline gives CDR1 MNHEY, CDR2 SMNVEV (reference sequence). V was cut by 3 bases and J by 7 bases, with 15 bases left in between. This CDR3 comprises 15 residues.

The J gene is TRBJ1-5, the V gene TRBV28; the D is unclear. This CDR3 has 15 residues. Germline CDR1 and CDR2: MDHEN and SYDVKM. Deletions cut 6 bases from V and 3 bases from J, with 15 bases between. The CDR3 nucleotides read TGTGCCAGCAGCCGCCTAACGGAGCTCAATCAGCCCCAGCATTTT. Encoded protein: CASSRLTELNQPQHF.

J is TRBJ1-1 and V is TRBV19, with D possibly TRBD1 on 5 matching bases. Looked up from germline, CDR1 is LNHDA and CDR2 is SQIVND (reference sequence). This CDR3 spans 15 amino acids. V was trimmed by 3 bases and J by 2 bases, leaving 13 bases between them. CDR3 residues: CASSMDPQGNTEAFF. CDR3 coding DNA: TGTGCCAGTAGTATGGACCCCCAGGGAAACACTGAAGCTTTCTTT.

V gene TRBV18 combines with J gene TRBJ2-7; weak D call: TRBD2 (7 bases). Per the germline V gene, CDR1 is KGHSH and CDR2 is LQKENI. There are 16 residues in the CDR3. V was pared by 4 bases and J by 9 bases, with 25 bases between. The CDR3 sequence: CASSLEGGARPRRQYF. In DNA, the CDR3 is TGTGCCAGCTCACTAGAAGGGGGGGCGCGTCCGCGGCGGCAGTACTTC.

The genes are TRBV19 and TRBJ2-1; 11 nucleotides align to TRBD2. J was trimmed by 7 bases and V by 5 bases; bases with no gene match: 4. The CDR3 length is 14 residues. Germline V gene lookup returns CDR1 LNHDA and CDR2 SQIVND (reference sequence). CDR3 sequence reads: CASSPRLAGNEQFF. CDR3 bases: TGTGCCAGTAGTCCCCGACTAGCGGGGAATGAGCAGTTCTTC.

In nucleotides, the CDR3 is TGTGCCAGCAGTTCCCTAGCGGTCTCCTACAATGAGCAGTTCTTC. Its translation is CASSSLAVSYNEQFF. This sequence joins TRBV6-1 and TRBJ2-1; 7 bases map to TRBD2. Germline values: CDR1 MNHNS, CDR2 SASEGT. V shed 5 bases and J 0 bases; nucleotides not matched to a gene: 4. The CDR3 has 15 residues.

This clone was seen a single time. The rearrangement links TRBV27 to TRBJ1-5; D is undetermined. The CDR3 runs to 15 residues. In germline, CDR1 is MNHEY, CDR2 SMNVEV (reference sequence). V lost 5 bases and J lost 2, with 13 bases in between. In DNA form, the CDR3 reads TGTGCCAGCAGTCGGGGAGTGGAAGGCAATCAGCCCCAGCATTTT. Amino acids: CASSRGVEGNQPQHF.

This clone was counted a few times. CDR3 sequence (DNA): TGTGCCAGCAGTTTTAGGGGGACAGGGGTTACCTACGAGCAGTACTTC. This codes for CASSFRGTGVTYEQYF. The rearrangement joins TRBV28 to TRBJ2-7; 10 bases are shared with TRBD1. Germline lookup yields CDR1 MDHEN and CDR2 SYDVKM. The CDR3 spans 16 residues. The ends lost 3 bases at V and 2 bases at J; junction bases unmatched: 7.

CDR3 in amino acids: CASQGLAGKINRQDTQYF. CDR3 coding DNA: TGTGCCAGTCAGGGACTAGCGGGAAAAATCAATCGGCAAGATACGCAGTATTTT. The chain joins TRBV27 to TRBJ2-3; 13 bases align to TRBD2. The V gene end was trimmed by 9 bases and the J gene end by 5 bases; junction bases not matched to a gene: 17. The CDR3 runs 18 residues. Looked up from germline, CDR1 is MNHEY and CDR2 is SMNVEV (reference sequence).

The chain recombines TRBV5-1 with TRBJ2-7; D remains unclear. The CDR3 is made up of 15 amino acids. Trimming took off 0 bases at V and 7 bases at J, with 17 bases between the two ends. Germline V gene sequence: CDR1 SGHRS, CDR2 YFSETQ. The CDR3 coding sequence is TGCGCCAGCAGCTTGGGTTTAGCCCCCCAGTGGGAGCAGTACTTC. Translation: CASSLGLAPQWEQYF.

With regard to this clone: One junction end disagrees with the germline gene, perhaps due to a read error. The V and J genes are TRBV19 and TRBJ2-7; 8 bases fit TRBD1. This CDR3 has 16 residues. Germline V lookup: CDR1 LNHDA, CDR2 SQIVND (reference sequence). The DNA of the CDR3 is TGTGCCAGTAGTATATATATCAGGGGGCAAATCTACCAGCAGTACTTC. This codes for CASSIYIRGQIYQQYF.

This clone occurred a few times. The CDR3 DNA reads as TGTGCCAGTACTACTCGAACAGGGGTCTCCTACGAGCAGTACTTC. This codes for CASTTRTGVSYEQYF. This chain uses TRBV6-1 with TRBJ2-7, with TRBD1 identical over 7 bases. Germline V CDR1 and CDR2: MNHNS, SASEGT. The CDR3 extends over 15 amino acids. V gave up 9 bases and J gave up 0 bases; unmatched junction bases: 11.

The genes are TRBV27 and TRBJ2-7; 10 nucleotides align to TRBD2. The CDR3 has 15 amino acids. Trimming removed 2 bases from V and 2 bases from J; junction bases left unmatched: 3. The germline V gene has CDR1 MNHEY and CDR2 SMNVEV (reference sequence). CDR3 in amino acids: CASSLGAGGTYEQYF. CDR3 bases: TGTGCCAGCAGTTTAGGAGCGGGAGGGACCTACGAGCAGTACTTC.

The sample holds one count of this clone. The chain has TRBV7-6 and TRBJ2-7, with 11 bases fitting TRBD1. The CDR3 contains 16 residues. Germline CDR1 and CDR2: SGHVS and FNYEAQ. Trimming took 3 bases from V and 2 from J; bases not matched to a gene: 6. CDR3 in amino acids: CASSFPQGQGAYEQYF. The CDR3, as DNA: TGTGCCAGCAGCTTCCCTCAGGGACAGGGGGCCTACGAGCAGTACTTC.

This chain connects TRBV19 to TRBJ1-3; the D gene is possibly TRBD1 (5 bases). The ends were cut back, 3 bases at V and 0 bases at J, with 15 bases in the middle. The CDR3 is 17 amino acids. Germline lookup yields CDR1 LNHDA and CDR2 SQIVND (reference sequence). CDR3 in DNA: TGTGCCAGTAGTATGGAAGGGGCCGGATTCTCTGGAAACACCATATATTTT. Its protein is CASSMEGAGFSGNTIYF.

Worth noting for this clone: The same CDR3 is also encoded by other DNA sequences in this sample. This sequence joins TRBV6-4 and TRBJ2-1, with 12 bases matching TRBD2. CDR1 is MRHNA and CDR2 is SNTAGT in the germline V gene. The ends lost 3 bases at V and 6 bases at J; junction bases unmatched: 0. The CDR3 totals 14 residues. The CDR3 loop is CASSELAGGNEQFF. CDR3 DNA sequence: TGTGCCAGCAGTGAACTAGCGGGAGGCAATGAGCAGTTCTTC.

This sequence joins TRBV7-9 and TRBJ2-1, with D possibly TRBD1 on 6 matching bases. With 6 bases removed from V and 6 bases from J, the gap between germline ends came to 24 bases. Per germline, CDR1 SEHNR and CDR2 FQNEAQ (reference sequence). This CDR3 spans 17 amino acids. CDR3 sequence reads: CASRHPGTTDRSNEQFF. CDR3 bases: TGTGCCAGCAGACACCCCGGGACAACGGACCGGTCCAATGAGCAGTTCTTC.

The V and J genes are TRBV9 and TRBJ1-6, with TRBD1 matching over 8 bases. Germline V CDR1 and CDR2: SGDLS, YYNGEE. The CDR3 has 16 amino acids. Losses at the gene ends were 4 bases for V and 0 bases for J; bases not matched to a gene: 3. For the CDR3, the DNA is TGTGCCAGCAGCCGGACAGGGAGCTCCTATAATTCACCCCTCCACTTT. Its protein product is CASSRTGSSYNSPLHF.